This TCR beta chain was profiled in a study of graft-versus-host responses after intestinal transplantation. At the level of the study: The study gave all recipients anti-thymocyte globulin induction, then tacrolimus and steroids for three to four years.

This clone was observed a handful of times. This CDR3 has 12 residues. V was pared by 3 bases and J by 9 bases, with 9 bases between. CDR1 and CDR2 from the germline V gene are SGHTA and FQGNSA. The authors seeded approximately 200,000 CFSE-labeled responder cells together with approximately 200,000 irradiated stimulator cells tagged with violet dye. Clones were sequenced by immunoSEQ multiplex PCR, and TCRdb holds only the in-frame ones, with some missing. The data show 10,000 to 15,000 clones, with just under 35% seen just once and about 3.2% held by the top ten. General observations from the study: Peak circulating GvH clone levels tracked with early post-transplant HvG declines.

This rearrangement joins TRBV7-2 to TRBJ1-5, with unresolved D. Source: alloreactive CD8+ T cells from a mixed lymphocyte reaction culture, taken before intestinal transplant. The subset: CFSE-low proliferating T cells sorted from roughly six-day pre-transplant mixed lymphocyte reaction (GvH or HvG direction). The origin of this receptor is a human patient who received an intestinal transplant. CDR3 sequence: CASSFPGRPQHF. In nucleotides, the CDR3 is TGTGCCAGCAGCTTCCCTGGTCGGCCCCAGCATTTT.